This TCR beta chain appears in the sequencing data of a study of blood T cell repertoires in COVID-19. At the level of the study: PBMCs, B-cell-depleted T cells, or T cells were the source of the cDNA or gDNA that made up the material.

V was cut by 6 bases and J by 10 bases, with 19 bases left in between. The CDR3 is 15 residues long. The germline V gene encodes CDR1 MNHEY and CDR2 SVGAGI. Study processing details: Estimation of nucleated cell counts relied on the amplification of reference gene primers. The method was immunoSEQ multiplex PCR; TCRdb's version includes in-frame clones alone and lacks a portion of them. Clone size and the V and J calls come from that table; the DNA yielded D and trimming. The repertoire holds hundreds of thousands of clones, with 70% to 90% as singletons. Clinical history as reported by participants underpinned cohort assignment.

The sequenced sample consisted of PBMCs or T cells enriched from blood (not recorded which). The chain is built from TRBV6-5 and TRBJ1-6; D is perhaps TRBD1 (5 bases). The source of this sequence is a man between 25 and 39 years old with acute COVID-19. The CDR3 loop is CASSLLRRVESPLHF. In nucleotides, the CDR3 is TGTGCCAGCAGCCTACTCCGCAGGGTAGAATCACCCCTCCACTTT.